A selection of T cell receptor beta chains follows, all from one sample in a study of T cell responses to AZD1222 COVID-19 vaccine. The protocol was immunoSEQ multiplex PCR, while the TCRdb copy is restricted to in-frame clones and leaves out a portion. The data contain 150,000 to 200,000 clones, about 85% of them singletons. Sequenced here: peripheral blood, sampled on day 0 of AZD1222 vaccination. Receptors were obtained from an adult in good health. CDR3s include the opening cysteine and the closing phenylalanine or tryptophan. Each record gives: clone size, J gene, V gene, D gene, CDR3 DNA, CDR3 protein. The D gene is left open where the match is weak. Size values are once, few and many counts, or a class for expanded clones, and some rows have none.

size: .; J: TRBJ1-2; V: TRBV19; D: .; DNA: TGTGCCAGTAGTATAGAGGGCGGGGCCTACTATGGCTACACCTTC; CDR3: CASSIEGGAYYGYTF
size: .; J: TRBJ1-5; V: TRBV3-1/TRBV3-2; D: TRBD1; DNA: TGTGCCAGCAGCGGGGACAGGGTCAATCAGCCCCAGCATTTT; CDR3: CASSGDRVNQPQHF
size: once; J: TRBJ1-2; V: TRBV6-5; D: .; DNA: TGTGCCAGCAGTTCCCTCGACGGCGCCGGGCGCTACACCTTC; CDR3: CASSSLDGAGRYTF
size: .; J: TRBJ2-2; V: TRBV7-2; D: .; DNA: TGTGCCAGCACTCGAGGGGTTGACACCGGGGAGCTGTTTTTT; CDR3: CASTRGVDTGELFF
size: .; J: TRBJ2-2; V: TRBV5-1; D: TRBD2; DNA: TGCGCCAGCAGCCCCGCCGGGACTAGCGGGCAGAACACCGGGGAGCTGTTTTTT; CDR3: CASSPAGTSGQNTGELFF
size: .; J: TRBJ1-1; V: TRBV27; D: .; DNA: TGTGCCAGCAGTTTACAGTCTGGCACTGAAGCTTTCTTT; CDR3: CASSLQSGTEAFF
size: .; J: TRBJ1-5; V: TRBV19; D: .; DNA: TGTGCCAGTAGTAAACCTCAAACAGGGCGGGGGCCGTATAGCAATCAGCCCCAGCATTTT; CDR3: CASSKPQTGRGPYSNQPQHF
size: .; J: TRBJ1-1; V: TRBV7-9; D: TRBD1; DNA: TGTGCCAGCAGCTTGGCCTCGGGACAGGGGAACACTGAAGCTTTCTTT; CDR3: CASSLASGQGNTEAFF
size: .; J: TRBJ1-1; V: TRBV2; D: .; DNA: TGTGCCAGCAAGGCAGGGATGAACACTGAAGCTTTCTTT; CDR3: CASKAGMNTEAFF
size: .; J: TRBJ2-7; V: TRBV5-4; D: TRBD1; DNA: TGTGCCAGCAGCTTGGTGGGACAGACCTACGAGCAGTACTTC; CDR3: CASSLVGQTYEQYF
size: .; J: TRBJ2-7; V: TRBV2; D: .; DNA: TGTGCCAGCAGTGGGATGGGGTTTAGCGAGCAGTACTTC; CDR3: CASSGMGFSEQYF
size: few; J: TRBJ2-1; V: TRBV19; D: TRBD2; DNA: TGTGCCAGTAGTATTCTAAGCGGGAGGGGAAATGAGCAGTTCTTC; CDR3: CASSILSGRGNEQFF
size: .; J: TRBJ2-1; V: TRBV14; D: TRBD2; DNA: TGTGCCAGCAGCCAACTAGCGGGAGTGTACAATGAGCAGTTCTTC; CDR3: CASSQLAGVYNEQFF
size: .; J: TRBJ1-1; V: TRBV6-5; D: .; DNA: TGTGCCAGCAGTTCCTTGCAGATGAACACTGAAGCTTTCTTT; CDR3: CASSSLQMNTEAFF
size: few; J: TRBJ2-1; V: TRBV24-1; D: TRBD2; DNA: TGTGCCACCAGCTGGCGGGAGGACTCCTACAATGAGCAGTTCTTC; CDR3: CATSWREDSYNEQFF